This T cell receptor beta chain was sequenced during a study of cytomegalovirus exposure and HLA in healthy donors. The CDR3 runs to 16 residues. V lost 2 bases to trimming and J lost 5 bases, with 18 bases between them. Germline assignment: CDR1 SGHTA and CDR2 FQGNSA. TCRdb's table, derived via immunoSEQ multiplex PCR, lists solely in-frame clones and lacks some. The sample includes roughly 150,000 clones, roughly four fifths of them seen just once. The sequenced sample consisted of PBMCs. This chain links TRBV7-2 with TRBJ2-5; D is unclear. The source is a young man in good health and CMV-seropositive. CDR3 sequence (DNA): TGTGCCAGCAGCTTAACCTTCGATCTCCAACGGGAGACCCAGTACTTC. This codes for CASSLTFDLQRETQYF.